This TCR beta chain stems from a study of cytomegalovirus exposure and HLA in healthy donors. PCR involved 60 Vbeta and 13 Jbeta primers. Produced via immunoSEQ multiplex PCR; TCRdb's table is partial and in-frame only. The data hold around 180,000 clones, with roughly 84% observed a single time. Overall study findings and caveats: Some segments of the V type, notably TRBV6-2 and TRBV6-3, were excluded as indistinguishable. There was a cluster of highly shared sequence variants that was likely a sequencing artifact.

About this clone: Its antigen is as yet unknown.

Samples came from healthy bone marrow donors. This CDR3 contains 17 residues. The V segment lost 6 bases and the J segment 0 bases; nucleotides outside the gene matches: 9. Germline lookup yields CDR1 LNHDA and CDR2 SQIVND (reference sequence). Source material: PBMCs. The origin of this receptor is a girl aged 2 to 10 in good health and CMV-seropositive. The genes are TRBV19 and TRBJ1-3, with 9 bases aligning to TRBD1. The CDR3 region is CASRMGTGPYSGNTIYF. The CDR3 DNA sequence: TGTGCCAGTAGGATGGGGACAGGGCCTTACTCTGGAAACACCATATATTTT.